This entry features one T cell receptor (beta chain) sequence. Its matching antigen is unknown. This record comes from a study of molecular identifiers for immune sequencing clone quantification. Study overall: With replicates, the RNA of 20,000 or 100,000 naive CD8 cells was split five ways and four were sequenced. Points from the study as a whole: More than 800,000 naive cells reportedly did not prevent detection of spiked Jurkat TCR RNA from one cell.

Previously described methods and listed TCR primers produced bulk TCR libraries. From the PCR reads, TCRdb called clonotypes with MiXCR, one entry per CDR3 protein. The table has more than 450,000 distinct CDR3 sequences, about 21% seen once. CDR1 MGHDK and CDR2 SYGVNS come from the germline V gene. The V end was cut by 3 bases, the J end by 1 base, with 17 bases between. CDR3 length: 17 amino acids. What was sequenced was naive CD8+ T cells from blood, with Jurkat cell RNA spiked in. As for subset: FACS-sorted CD8+CD4-CCR7+CD45RA+ naive T cells. J is TRBJ2-3 and V is TRBV25-1; tentatively, D is TRBD2 (5 bases). This TCR derives from a human donor in good health. Some libraries in this study had Jurkat cell RNA spiked in. CDR3 sequence (DNA): TGTGCCAGCAGTGATACGGGGTTGGGGTATGGCACAGATACGCAGTATTTT. This codes for CASSDTGLGYGTDTQYF.